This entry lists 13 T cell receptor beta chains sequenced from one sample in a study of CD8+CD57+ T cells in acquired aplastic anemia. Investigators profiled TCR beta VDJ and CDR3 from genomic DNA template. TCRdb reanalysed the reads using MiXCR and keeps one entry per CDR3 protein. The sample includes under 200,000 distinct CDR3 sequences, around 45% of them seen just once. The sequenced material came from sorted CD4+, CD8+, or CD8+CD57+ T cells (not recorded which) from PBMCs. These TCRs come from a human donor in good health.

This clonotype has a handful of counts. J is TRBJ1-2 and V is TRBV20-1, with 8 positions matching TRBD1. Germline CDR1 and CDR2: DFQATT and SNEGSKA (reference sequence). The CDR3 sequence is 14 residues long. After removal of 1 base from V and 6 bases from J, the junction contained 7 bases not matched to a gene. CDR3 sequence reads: CSARVGTGAHGYTF. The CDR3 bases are TGCAGTGCTAGAGTCGGGACAGGAGCTCATGGCTACACCTTC.

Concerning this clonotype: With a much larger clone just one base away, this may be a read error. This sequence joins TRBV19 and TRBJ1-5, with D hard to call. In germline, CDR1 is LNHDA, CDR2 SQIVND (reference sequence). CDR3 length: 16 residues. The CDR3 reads CAGSARASNFNQPQHF. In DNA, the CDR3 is TGTGCCGGTAGTGCTCGGGCCAGCAACTTTAATCAGCCCCAGCATTTT.

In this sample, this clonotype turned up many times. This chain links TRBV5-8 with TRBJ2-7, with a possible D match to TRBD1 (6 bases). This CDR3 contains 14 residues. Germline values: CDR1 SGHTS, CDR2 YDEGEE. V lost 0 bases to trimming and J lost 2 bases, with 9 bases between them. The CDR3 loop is CASSLEGGTYEQYF. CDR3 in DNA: TGTGCCAGCAGCTTGGAAGGGGGAACCTACGAGCAGTACTTC.

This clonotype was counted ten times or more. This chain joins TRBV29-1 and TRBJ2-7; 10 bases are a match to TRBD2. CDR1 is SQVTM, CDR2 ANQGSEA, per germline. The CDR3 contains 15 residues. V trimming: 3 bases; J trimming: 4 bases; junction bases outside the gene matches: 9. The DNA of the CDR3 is TGCAGCGTTGAGAGTCCTAGCGGGGGCCGATACGAGCAGTACTTC. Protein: CSVESPSGGRYEQYF.

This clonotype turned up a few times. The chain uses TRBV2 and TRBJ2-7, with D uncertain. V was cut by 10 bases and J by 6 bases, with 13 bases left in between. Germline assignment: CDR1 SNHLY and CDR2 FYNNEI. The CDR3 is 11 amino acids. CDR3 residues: CATRAVGEQYF. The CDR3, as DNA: TGTGCCACCCGGGCGGTAGGCGAGCAGTACTTC.

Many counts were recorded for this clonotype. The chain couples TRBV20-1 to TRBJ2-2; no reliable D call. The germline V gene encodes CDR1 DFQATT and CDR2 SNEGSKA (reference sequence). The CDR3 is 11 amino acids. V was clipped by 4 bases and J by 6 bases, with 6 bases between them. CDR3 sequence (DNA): TGCAGTGCTACTGGGCCCGGGGAGCTGTTTTTT. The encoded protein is CSATGPGELFF.

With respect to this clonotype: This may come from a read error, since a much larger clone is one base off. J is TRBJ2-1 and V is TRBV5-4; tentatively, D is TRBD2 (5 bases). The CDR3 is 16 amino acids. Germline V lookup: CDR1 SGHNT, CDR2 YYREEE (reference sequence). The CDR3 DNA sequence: TGTGCCGGCAGCTACCCGAGGGATCGGAGCGCGAATGAGCAGTTCTTC. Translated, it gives CAGSYPRDRSANEQFF.

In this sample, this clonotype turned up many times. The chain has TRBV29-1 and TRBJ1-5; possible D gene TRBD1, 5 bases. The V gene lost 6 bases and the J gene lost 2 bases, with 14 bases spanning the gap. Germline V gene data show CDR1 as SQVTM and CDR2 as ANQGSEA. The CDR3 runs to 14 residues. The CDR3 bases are TGCAGCGTCGGGACTGGGGGTGGCAATCAGCCCCAGCATTTT. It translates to CSVGTGGGNQPQHF.

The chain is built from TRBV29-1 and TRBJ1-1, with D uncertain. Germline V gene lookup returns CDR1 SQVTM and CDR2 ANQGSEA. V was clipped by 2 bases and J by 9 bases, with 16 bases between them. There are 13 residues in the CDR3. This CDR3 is CSVETGFGKKAFF. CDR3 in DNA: TGCAGCGTTGAAACGGGGTTCGGCAAGAAAGCTTTCTTT.

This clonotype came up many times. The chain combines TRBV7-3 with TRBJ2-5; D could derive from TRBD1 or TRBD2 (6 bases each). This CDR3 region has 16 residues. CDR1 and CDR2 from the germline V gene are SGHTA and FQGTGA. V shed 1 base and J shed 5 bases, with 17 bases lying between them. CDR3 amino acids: CASSLIGGPVRETQYF. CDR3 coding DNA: TGTGCCAGCAGCTTAATAGGGGGGCCGGTCCGGGAGACCCAGTACTTC.

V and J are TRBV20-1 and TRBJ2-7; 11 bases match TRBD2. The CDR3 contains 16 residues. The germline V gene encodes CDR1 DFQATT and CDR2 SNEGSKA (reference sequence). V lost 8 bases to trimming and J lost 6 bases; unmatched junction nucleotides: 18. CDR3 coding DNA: TGCAGTATCGCGGCAGCTACTAGCGGGAGAGGTGGCGAGCAGTACTTC. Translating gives CSIAAATSGRGGEQYF.

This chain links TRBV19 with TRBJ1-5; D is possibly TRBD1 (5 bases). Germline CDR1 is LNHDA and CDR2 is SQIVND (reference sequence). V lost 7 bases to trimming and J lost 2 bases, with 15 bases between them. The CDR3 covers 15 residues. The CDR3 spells CASTPPGTGNQPQHF. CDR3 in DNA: TGTGCCAGTACCCCTCCAGGGACCGGCAATCAGCCCCAGCATTTT.

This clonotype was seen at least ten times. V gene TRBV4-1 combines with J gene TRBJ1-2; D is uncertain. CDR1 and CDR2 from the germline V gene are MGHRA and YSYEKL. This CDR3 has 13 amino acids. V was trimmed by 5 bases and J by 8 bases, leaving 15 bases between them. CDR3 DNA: TGCGCCAGCAGCGGACTGGGCCTCTTAGGCTACACCTTC. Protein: CASSGLGLLGYTF.